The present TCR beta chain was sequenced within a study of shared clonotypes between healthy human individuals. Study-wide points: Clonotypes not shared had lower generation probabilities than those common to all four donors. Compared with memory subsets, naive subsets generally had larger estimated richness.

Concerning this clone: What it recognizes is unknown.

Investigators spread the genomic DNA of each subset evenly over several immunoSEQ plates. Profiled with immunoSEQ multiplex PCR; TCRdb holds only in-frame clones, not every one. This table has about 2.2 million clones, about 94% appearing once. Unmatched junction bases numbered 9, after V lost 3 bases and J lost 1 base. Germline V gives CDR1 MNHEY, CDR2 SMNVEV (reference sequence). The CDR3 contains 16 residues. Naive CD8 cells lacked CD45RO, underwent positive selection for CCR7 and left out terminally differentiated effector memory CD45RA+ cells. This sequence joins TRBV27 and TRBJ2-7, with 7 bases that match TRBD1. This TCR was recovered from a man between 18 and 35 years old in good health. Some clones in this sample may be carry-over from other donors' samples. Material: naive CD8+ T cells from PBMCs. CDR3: CASSFSTGQRSYEQYF. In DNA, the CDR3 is TGTGCCAGCAGTTTCTCGACAGGGCAAAGGTCCTACGAGCAGTACTTC.